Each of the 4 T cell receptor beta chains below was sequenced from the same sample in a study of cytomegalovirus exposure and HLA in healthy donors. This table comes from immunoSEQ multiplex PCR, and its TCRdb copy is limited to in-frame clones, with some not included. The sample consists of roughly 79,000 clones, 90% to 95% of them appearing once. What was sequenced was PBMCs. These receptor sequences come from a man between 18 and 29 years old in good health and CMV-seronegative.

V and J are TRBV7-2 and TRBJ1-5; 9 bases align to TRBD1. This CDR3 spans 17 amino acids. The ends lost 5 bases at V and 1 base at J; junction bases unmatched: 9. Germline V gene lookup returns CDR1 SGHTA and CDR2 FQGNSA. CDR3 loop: CASSVNTGGGSNQPQHF. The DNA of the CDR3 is TGTGCCAGCAGCGTCAACACAGGGGGCGGGAGCAATCAGCCCCAGCATTTT.

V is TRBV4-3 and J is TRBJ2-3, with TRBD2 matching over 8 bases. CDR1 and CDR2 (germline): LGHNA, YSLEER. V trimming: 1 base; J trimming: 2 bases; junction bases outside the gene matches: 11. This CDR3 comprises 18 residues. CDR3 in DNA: TGCGCCAGCAGCCAAGGGCCCGGGCTAGCGGGTCCCACAGATACGCAGTATTTT. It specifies CASSQGPGLAGPTDTQYF.

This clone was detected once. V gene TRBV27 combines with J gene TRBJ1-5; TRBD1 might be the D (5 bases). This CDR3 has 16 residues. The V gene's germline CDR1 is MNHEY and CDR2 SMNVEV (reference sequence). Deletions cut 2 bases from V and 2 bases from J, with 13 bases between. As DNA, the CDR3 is TGTGCCAGCAGTTTAACATGGGGCGCGGGCAATCAGCCCCAGCATTTT. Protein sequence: CASSLTWGAGNQPQHF.

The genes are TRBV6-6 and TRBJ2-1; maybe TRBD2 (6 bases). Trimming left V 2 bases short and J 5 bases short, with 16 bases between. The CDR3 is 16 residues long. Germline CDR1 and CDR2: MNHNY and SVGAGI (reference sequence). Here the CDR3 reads CASSYAPTSRNNEQFF. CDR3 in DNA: TGTGCCAGCAGTTACGCCCCGACTAGTAGGAACAATGAGCAGTTCTTC.